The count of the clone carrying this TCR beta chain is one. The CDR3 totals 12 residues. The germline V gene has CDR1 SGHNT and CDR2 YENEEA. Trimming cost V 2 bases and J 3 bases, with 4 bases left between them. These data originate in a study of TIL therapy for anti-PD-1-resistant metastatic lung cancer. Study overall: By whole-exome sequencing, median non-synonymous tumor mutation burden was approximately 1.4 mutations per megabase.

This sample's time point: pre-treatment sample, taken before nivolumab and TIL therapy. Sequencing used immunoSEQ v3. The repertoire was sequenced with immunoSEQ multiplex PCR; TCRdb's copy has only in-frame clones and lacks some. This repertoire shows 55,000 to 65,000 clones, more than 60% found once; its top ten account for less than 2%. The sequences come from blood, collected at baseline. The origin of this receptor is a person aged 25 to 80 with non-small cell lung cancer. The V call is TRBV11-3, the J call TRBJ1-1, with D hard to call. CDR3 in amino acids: CASSLTDTEAFF. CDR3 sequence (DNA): TGTGCCAGCAGCTTAACTGACACTGAAGCTTTCTTT.